The rows below give T cell receptor beta chains drawn from one sample of a study of cytomegalovirus exposure and HLA in healthy donors. Measured with immunoSEQ multiplex PCR; TCRdb has only the in-frame clones, and not every one. This sample contains more than 200,000 clones. Sequencing was done on a sample of PBMCs. The receptors stem from a woman aged 30 to 39 in good health and CMV-seropositive. CDR3s include the opening cysteine and the closing phenylalanine or tryptophan. D genes are given only for firm matches.

V: TRBV6-6; length: 13; D: NA; J: TRBJ1-2; CDR3: CASTHRQDYGYTF; DNA: TGTGCCAGCACCCATCGACAGGACTATGGCTACACCTTC
V: TRBV7-6; length: 13; D: NA; J: TRBJ2-1; CDR3: CASSLGRNNEQFF; DNA: TGTGCCAGCAGCTTAGGCAGGAACAATGAGCAGTTCTTC
V: TRBV5-8; length: 14; D: TRBD2; J: TRBJ2-7; CDR3: CASSLGRGLSEQYF; DNA: TGTGCCAGCAGCTTGGGTAGGGGACTATCCGAGCAGTACTTC
V: TRBV5-1; length: 15; D: NA; J: TRBJ2-5; CDR3: CASSGTNLLQETQYF; DNA: TGCGCCAGCAGCGGGACAAACTTGCTCCAAGAGACCCAGTACTTC
V: TRBV18; length: 14; D: NA; J: TRBJ1-6; CDR3: CASSPSTMNSPLHF; DNA: TGTGCCAGCTCACCTAGCACGATGAATTCACCCCTCCACTTT
V: TRBV7-8; length: 14; D: NA; J: TRBJ1-2; CDR3: CASSLVDSFYGYTF; DNA: TGTGCCAGCAGCTTAGTCGACAGCTTTTATGGCTACACCTTC
V: TRBV19; length: 14; D: NA; J: TRBJ1-5; CDR3: CASSMPVSNQPQHF; DNA: TGTGCCAGTAGTATGCCGGTTAGCAATCAGCCCCAGCATTTT
V: TRBV7-2; length: 14; D: NA; J: TRBJ2-1; CDR3: CASSPRLSYNEQFF; DNA: TGTGCCAGCAGCCCACGACTGAGCTACAATGAGCAGTTCTTC
V: TRBV4-3; length: 15; D: NA; J: TRBJ2-3; CDR3: CASSQSPIATDTQYF; DNA: TGCGCCAGCAGCCAATCCCCTATTGCCACAGATACGCAGTATTTT
V: TRBV6-5; length: 14; D: TRBD1; J: TRBJ1-5; CDR3: CASSYDRDNQPQHF; DNA: TGTGCCAGCAGTTACGACAGGGACAATCAGCCCCAGCATTTT
V: TRBV6-1; length: 13; D: TRBD2; J: TRBJ2-5; CDR3: CASSGTMKETQYF; DNA: TGTGCCAGCAGCGGGACTATGAAAGAGACCCAGTACTTC
V: TRBV4-3; length: 13; D: TRBD1; J: TRBJ1-2; CDR3: CASSLRGQNGYTF; DNA: TGCGCCAGCAGCCTCAGGGGGCAAAATGGCTACACCTTC
V: TRBV27; length: 16; D: NA; J: TRBJ2-7; CDR3: CASSLSAGTLSYEQYF; DNA: TGTGCCAGCAGTTTATCGGCAGGGACTCTCTCCTACGAGCAGTACTTC
V: TRBV7-9; length: 16; D: TRBD2; J: TRBJ2-2; CDR3: CASSQSTSVSTGELFF; DNA: TGTGCCAGCAGCCAGTCGACTAGCGTTTCAACCGGGGAGCTGTTTTTT
V: TRBV7-7; length: 15; D: TRBD1; J: TRBJ2-7; CDR3: CASSPGTGGINEQYF; DNA: TGTGCCAGCAGCCCCGGGACAGGGGGCATCAACGAGCAGTACTTC
V: TRBV4-1; length: 16; D: TRBD1; J: TRBJ1-2; CDR3: CASSQEDRAISYGYTF; DNA: TGCGCCAGCAGCCAAGAAGACAGGGCCATTTCCTATGGCTACACCTTC
V: TRBV18; length: 16; D: TRBD2; J: TRBJ2-7; CDR3: CASSPGRLAGVDEQYF; DNA: TGTGCCAGCTCCCCCGGAAGACTAGCGGGAGTGGACGAGCAGTACTTC
V: TRBV7-6; length: 18; D: TRBD1; J: TRBJ2-1; CDR3: CASSHLRTGAPLYNEQFF; DNA: TGTGCCAGCAGCCACCTTAGGACAGGGGCACCCCTCTACAATGAGCAGTTCTTC
V: TRBV18; length: 16; D: TRBD2; J: TRBJ2-7; CDR3: CASSPGLAGVNYEQYF; DNA: TGTGCCAGCTCACCAGGACTAGCGGGGGTAAACTACGAGCAGTACTTC
V: TRBV9; length: 14; D: TRBD2; J: TRBJ2-7; CDR3: CASSRSGSSGEQYF; DNA: TGTGCCAGCAGTAGGAGCGGGAGTTCAGGAGAGCAGTACTTC
V: TRBV12-5; length: 13; D: NA; J: TRBJ1-1; CDR3: CASGLMAGTEAFF; DNA: TGTGCTAGTGGTTTGATGGCGGGCACTGAAGCTTTCTTT
V: TRBV7-8; length: 13; D: TRBD2; J: TRBJ2-1; CDR3: CASSISGSNEQFF; DNA: TGTGCCAGCAGTATTAGCGGGAGCAATGAGCAGTTCTTC
V: TRBV6-5; length: 16; D: TRBD2; J: TRBJ2-1; CDR3: CASSYQPGLELDEQFF; DNA: TGTGCCAGCAGTTACCAGCCGGGACTAGAGTTAGATGAGCAGTTCTTC
V: TRBV7-2; length: 16; D: TRBD2; J: TRBJ2-7; CDR3: CASSPPSLAGLYEQYF; DNA: TGTGCCAGCAGCCCCCCTAGTCTAGCGGGTCTCTACGAGCAGTACTTC
V: TRBV5-1; length: 14; D: NA; J: TRBJ1-1; CDR3: CASSSLQGDTEAFF; DNA: TGCGCCAGCAGCTCGCTACAGGGAGACACTGAAGCTTTCTTT
V: TRBV28; length: 15; D: NA; J: TRBJ2-1; CDR3: CASSFPGYPYNEQFF; DNA: TGTGCCAGCAGTTTCCCGGGGTACCCTTACAATGAGCAGTTCTTC
V: TRBV6-6; length: 16; D: TRBD2; J: TRBJ2-1; CDR3: CASSYSAGGRRNEQFF; DNA: TGTGCCAGCAGTTACTCGGCAGGCGGGAGGAGGAATGAGCAGTTCTTC